This TCR beta chain was documented in a study of glioma-infiltrating T cells after dendritic cell vaccination. Study background: Monocyte-derived dendritic cells, cultured about 7 days with IL-4 and GM-CSF, were pulsed with autologous tumor lysate. Three intradermal dendritic cell vaccine injections were given every two weeks.

On this clone itself: Its antigen is unknown.

The CDR3 totals 13 residues. The germline gives CDR1 MGHRA, CDR2 YSYEKL. The PCR used 60 V beta and 13 J beta primers. Assay: immunoSEQ multiplex PCR; the TCRdb copy retains only in-frame clones and omits some. The sample lists tens of thousands of clones, more than 75% seen once, with 2.5% to 3% in the top ten. Study-wide findings and caveats: Only a small number of patients had complete blood and tumor samples.

The J gene is TRBJ2-5, the V gene TRBV4-1; tentatively, D is TRBD1 (5 bases). The end of the DNA fits TRBJ2-7 better, so the J call may be wrong. The sample here was blood, taken before dendritic cell vaccination. The clonotype originates from a human donor with glioblastoma. The CDR3 bases are TGCGCCAGCAGCCCGCTAGGGGTCAACGAGCAGTACTTC. Translated: CASSPLGVNEQYF.